This T cell receptor beta chain comes out of a study of blood T cell repertoires in COVID-19. On the study more broadly: Sites in the United States, Italy and Spain provided acute and convalescent COVID-19 samples. T cells, B-cell-depleted T cells, or PBMCs supplied cDNA or gDNA.

Some clones are missing from TCRdb's copy, which holds only in-frame ones; the method was immunoSEQ multiplex PCR. The profile shows 95,000 to 120,000 clones, around 83% of them singletons. V lost 6 bases, J lost 3 bases, and 9 bases stayed unmatched. Germline CDR1 and CDR2: SNHLY and FYNNEI. CDR3 length: 16 residues. The clonotype comes from a woman aged 70-85 years with acute or convalescent COVID-19. This rearrangement joins TRBV2 to TRBJ2-1; 9 nucleotides align to TRBD1. The sample consisted of peripheral blood. The CDR3 DNA is TGTGCCAGCAGGGCGTCGGGACAGGGCAGCTACAATGAGCAGTTCTTC. Translation: CASRASGQGSYNEQFF.